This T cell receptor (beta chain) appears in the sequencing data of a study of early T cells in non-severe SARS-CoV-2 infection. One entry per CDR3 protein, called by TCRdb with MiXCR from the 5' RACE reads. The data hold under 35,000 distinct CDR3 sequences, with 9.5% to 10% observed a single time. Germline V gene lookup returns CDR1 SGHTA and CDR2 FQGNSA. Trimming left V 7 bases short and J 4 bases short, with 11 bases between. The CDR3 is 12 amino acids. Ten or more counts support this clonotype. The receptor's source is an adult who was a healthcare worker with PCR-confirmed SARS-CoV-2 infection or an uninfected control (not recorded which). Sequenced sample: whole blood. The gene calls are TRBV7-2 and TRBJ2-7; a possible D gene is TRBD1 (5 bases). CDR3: CASNSGSYEQYF. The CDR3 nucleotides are TGTGCCAGCAACTCAGGGTCATACGAGCAGTACTTC.